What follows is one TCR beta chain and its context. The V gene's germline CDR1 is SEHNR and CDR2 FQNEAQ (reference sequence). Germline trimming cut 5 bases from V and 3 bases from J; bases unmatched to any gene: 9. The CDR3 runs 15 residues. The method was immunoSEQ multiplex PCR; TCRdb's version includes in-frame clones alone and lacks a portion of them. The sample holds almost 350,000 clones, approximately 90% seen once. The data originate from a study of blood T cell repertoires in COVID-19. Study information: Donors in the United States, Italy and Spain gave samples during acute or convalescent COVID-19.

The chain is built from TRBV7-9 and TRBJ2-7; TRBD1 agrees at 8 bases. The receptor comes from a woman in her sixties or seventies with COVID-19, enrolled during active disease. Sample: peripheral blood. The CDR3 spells CASSQLTGGLYEQYF. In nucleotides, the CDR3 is TGTGCCAGCAGCCAACTTACAGGGGGGCTCTACGAGCAGTACTTC. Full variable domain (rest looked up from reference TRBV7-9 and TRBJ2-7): DTGVSQNPRHKITKRGQNVTFRCDPISEHNRLYWYRQTLGQGPEFLTYFQNEAQLEKSRLLSDRFSAERPKGSFSTLEIQRTEQGDSAMYLCASSQLTGGLYEQYFGPGTRLTVT.